The 28 T cell receptor beta chains reported below all come from one sample, sequenced in a study of blood T cell repertoires in COVID-19. The assay was immunoSEQ multiplex PCR, and TCRdb's table has in-frame clones only and misses some. The profile shows around 150,000 clones, approximately 92% of them singletons. Sequencing input: peripheral blood. The receptors shown here come from a woman aged 45-59 years with acute or convalescent COVID-19.

The V call is TRBV28, the J call TRBJ2-3; D is perhaps TRBD1 (5 bases). V was cut by 5 bases and J by 7 bases, with 10 bases left in between. Germline V CDR1 and CDR2: MDHEN, SYDVKM. The CDR3 length is 12 residues. DNA of the CDR3: TGTGCCAGCAGTCTCCCAGGGTATACGCAGTATTTT. Protein product: CASSLPGYTQYF.

The DNA for the CDR3 is TGTGCCAGCTCACCACGCGGCGGGAGTGGCGATGAGCAGTTCTTC. Its translation: CASSPRGGSGDEQFF. This sequence joins TRBV18 and TRBJ2-1; TRBD2 agrees at 7 bases. The V gene's germline CDR1 is KGHSH and CDR2 LQKENI. Trimming at V came to 1 base and at J to 8 bases, leaving 8 bases not matched to a gene. CDR3 size: 15 residues.

This clone came up once. CDR3 sequence: CASRIFPGTGGGYTF. The CDR3 bases are TGTGCCAGCAGAATCTTCCCGGGGACAGGGGGTGGCTACACCTTC. The genes are TRBV27 and TRBJ1-2; TRBD1 matches at 11 bases. V shed 6 bases, J shed 7 bases, and the junction held 10 bases outside the gene matches. CDR1 is MNHEY, CDR2 SMNVEV, per germline (reference sequence). The CDR3 totals 15 residues.

This chain joins TRBV28 and TRBJ2-7; TRBD1 agrees at 7 bases. Germline loops: CDR1 MDHEN, CDR2 SYDVKM. The CDR3 has 16 residues. Losses at the gene ends were 1 base for V and 2 bases for J; bases not matched to a gene: 8. Here the CDR3 reads CASSLLLAGGTYEQYF. The CDR3 DNA follows: TGTGCCAGCAGTTTATTGCTGGCAGGGGGAACCTACGAGCAGTACTTC.

The chain has TRBV28 and TRBJ2-1, with TRBD2 matching over 7 bases. The junction had 8 bases not matched to a gene; V was cut back by 6 bases and J by 6 bases. Germline-derived CDR1 and CDR2 are MDHEN and SYDVKM. This CDR3 is 14 amino acids long. As DNA, the CDR3 is TGTGCCAGCAGCATCATGGGGGGGTCCAATGAGCAGTTCTTC. This sequence encodes CASSIMGGSNEQFF.

This rearrangement joins TRBV9 to TRBJ1-2, with D perhaps TRBD1 (6 bases). CDR1 is SGDLS, CDR2 YYNGEE, per germline. The V end was cut by 2 bases, the J end by 4 bases, with 12 bases between. CDR3 length equals 14 residues. CDR3 loop: CASSVQGLGYGYTF. In DNA, the CDR3 is TGTGCCAGCAGCGTGCAGGGGCTAGGCTATGGCTACACCTTC.

The J gene is TRBJ2-7, the V gene TRBV28, with 8 nucleotides matching TRBD2. Looked up from germline, CDR1 is MDHEN and CDR2 is SYDVKM. Trimming at V came to 10 bases and at J to 0 bases, leaving 8 bases not matched to a gene. CDR3 length equals 14 residues. CDR3 sequence reads: CATPGGMSSYEQYF. Written as DNA, the CDR3 is TGTGCCACCCCGGGGGGGATGAGCTCCTACGAGCAGTACTTC.

The chain recombines TRBV4-1 with TRBJ2-7; 7 bases map to TRBD1. This CDR3 is built from 13 residues. With 2 bases clipped from V and 5 bases from J, the junction kept 3 bases outside the gene matches. Per germline, CDR1 MGHRA and CDR2 YSYEKL. The CDR3 protein is CASSQPTGNEQYF. The CDR3, as DNA: TGCGCCAGCAGCCAACCGACAGGGAACGAGCAGTACTTC.

The gene calls are TRBV2 and TRBJ2-3; perhaps TRBD1 as D (5 bases). The CDR3 is 13 amino acids. In germline, CDR1 is SNHLY, CDR2 FYNNEI. V lost 8 bases to trimming and J lost 4 bases, with 13 bases between them. The CDR3 nucleotides are TGTGCCAGCCGGACAATGGCGGCAGATACGCAGTATTTT. Translated: CASRTMAADTQYF.

This chain links TRBV25-1 with TRBJ1-6, with a possible D match to TRBD1 (5 bases). Germline V gene data show CDR1 as MGHDK and CDR2 as SYGVNS. This CDR3 comprises 14 residues. The V and J ends lost 5 bases and 10 bases respectively, with 15 bases between them. The CDR3 nucleotides are TGTGCCAGCAGTTTCCCGCAGGGTAACTCACCCCTCCACTTT. Translated: CASSFPQGNSPLHF. The variable domain in full, completed from reference TRBV25-1 and TRBJ1-6, reads EADIYQTPRYLVIGTGKKITLECSQTMGHDKMYWYQQDPGMELHLIHYSYGVNSTEKGDLSSESTVSRIRTEHFPLTLESARPSHTSQYLCASSFPQGNSPLHFGNGTRLTVT.

V usage is TRBV30 and J usage is TRBJ2-1; the D gene is possibly TRBD2 (5 bases). The V end lost 0 bases, the J end lost 0 bases, and 12 bases lay between the germline ends. From germline, CDR1 is GTSNPN and CDR2 SVGIG (reference sequence). CDR3 length: 16 residues. The CDR3 nucleotides are TGTGCCTGGAGTGTAGAGGGAGCGACCTCCTACAATGAGCAGTTCTTC. Amino acid sequence: CAWSVEGATSYNEQFF. The full variable domain, with the rest looked up from reference TRBV30 and TRBJ2-1, is SQTIHQWPATLVQPVGSPLSLECTVEGTSNPNLYWYRQAAGRGLQLLFYSVGIGQISSEVPQNLSASRPQDRQFILSSKKLLLSDSGFYLCAWSVEGATSYNEQFFGPGTRLTVL.

This chain connects TRBV14 to TRBJ2-5, with unresolved D. The CDR3 spans 11 residues. Germline lookup yields CDR1 SGHDN and CDR2 FVKESK. Trimming removed 2 bases from V and 5 bases from J, with 3 bases in between. The CDR3 reads CASSQQETQYF. DNA of the CDR3: TGTGCCAGCAGCCAACAGGAGACCCAGTACTTC.

This clone was recorded only once. CDR3 bases: TGTGCCAGCAGTTTGGGCCAGAACGACCAGCCCCAGCATTTT. It is translated as CASSLGQNDQPQHF. V usage is TRBV28 and J usage is TRBJ1-5; D is uncertain. CDR3 size: 14 residues. Per the germline V gene, CDR1 is MDHEN and CDR2 is SYDVKM. Trimming removed 3 bases from V and 7 bases from J, with 13 bases in between.

The chain uses TRBV5-1 and TRBJ1-5; D remains ambiguous. The CDR3 covers 14 residues. The germline gives CDR1 SGHRS, CDR2 YFSETQ. Trimming removed 0 bases from V and 4 bases from J, with 8 bases in between. CDR3 region: CASSLAGDNQPQHF. The DNA of the CDR3 is TGCGCCAGCAGCTTGGCCGGGGATAATCAGCCCCAGCATTTT.

This clone showed up just a few times. This chain joins TRBV10-2 and TRBJ1-4, with a tentative D call TRBD1 (5 bases). Germline lookup yields CDR1 WSHSY and CDR2 SAAADI. Trimming removed 0 bases at V and 7 bases at J, with 12 bases between. The CDR3 loop spans 15 amino acids. In DNA, the CDR3 is TGCGCCAGCAGTGAGTCGGCAGGGTGGGGTGAAAAACTGTTTTTT. Translating it yields CASSESAGWGEKLFF.

Written as DNA, the CDR3 is TGTGCCACCAGCAGCGCAGGGGTCAACAATCAGCCCCAGCATTTT. It translates to CATSSAGVNNQPQHF. This chain uses TRBV15 with TRBJ1-5, with a tentative D call TRBD1 (6 bases). Trimming cost V 3 bases and J 3 bases, with 12 bases left between them. This CDR3 comprises 15 residues. Per the germline V gene, CDR1 is LNHNV and CDR2 is YYDKDF (reference sequence).

CDR3 in DNA: TGTGCCAGCAGCCCCGGGATTCATAGCAATCAGCCCCAGCATTTT. Its protein product is CASSPGIHSNQPQHF. This chain connects TRBV6-5 to TRBJ1-5; no clear D gene. CDR1 is MNHEY and CDR2 is SVGAGI in the germline V gene. The V end lost 6 bases, the J end lost 0 bases, and 12 bases lay between the germline ends. The CDR3 extends over 15 amino acids.

This clone was detected a few times. J is TRBJ1-5 and V is TRBV19; D perhaps matches TRBD1 (5 bases). CDR3 length equals 13 residues. CDR1 is LNHDA and CDR2 is SQIVND in the germline V gene (reference sequence). Trimming shortened V by 5 bases and J by 4 bases, and 9 bases separated the two germline ends. CDR3 residues: CASSDSVNQPQHF. Here the CDR3 DNA reads TGTGCCAGTAGTGACAGCGTTAATCAGCCCCAGCATTTT. Using reference TRBV19 and TRBJ1-5 for the parts outside the CDR3, the full variable domain is DGGITQSPKYLFRKEGQNVTLSCEQNLNHDAMYWYRQDPGQGLRLIYYSQIVNDFQKGDIAEGYSVSREKKESFPLTVTSAQKNPTAFYLCASSDSVNQPQHFGDGTRLSIL.

V and J are TRBV5-4 and TRBJ1-1; 9 nucleotides agree with TRBD1. The CDR3 spans 17 residues. In germline, CDR1 is SGHNT, CDR2 YYREEE (reference sequence). The V segment lost 4 bases and the J segment 4 bases; nucleotides outside the gene matches: 14. CDR3 DNA sequence: TGTGCCAGCAGCCTCACGGGACAGGGACGTAGGGGCACTGAAGCTTTCTTT. This encodes CASSLTGQGRRGTEAFF.

This clone was counted once. This chain connects TRBV14 to TRBJ2-1; 8 positions agree with TRBD2. The CDR3 has 17 amino acids. CDR1 SGHDN and CDR2 FVKESK come from the germline V gene. Trimming removed 0 bases from V and 6 bases from J; junction bases left unmatched: 10. CDR3 nucleotides: TGTGCCAGCAGCCAAGACCACTACAGCGGGAGAGGCAATGAGCAGTTCTTC. Encoded protein: CASSQDHYSGRGNEQFF.

The rearrangement joins TRBV24-1 to TRBJ2-1; 8 bases line up with TRBD2. Looked up from germline, CDR1 is KGHDR and CDR2 is SFDVKD. Unmatched junction bases numbered 11, after V lost 2 bases and J lost 0 bases. This CDR3 is built from 19 residues. CDR3 sequence reads: CATSDWGSGGLRSYNEQFF. CDR3 coding DNA: TGTGCCACCAGTGATTGGGGCAGCGGGGGCCTTCGCTCCTACAATGAGCAGTTCTTC.

The V gene is TRBV5-1, the J gene TRBJ1-2, with 11 bases aligning to TRBD1. With 4 bases clipped from V and 8 bases from J, the junction kept 13 bases outside the gene matches. CDR3 length equals 16 residues. The germline gives CDR1 SGHRS, CDR2 YFSETQ. The CDR3 loop reads CASSPAGDRGGYGYTF. The CDR3 DNA follows: TGCGCCAGCAGCCCCGCCGGGGACAGGGGGGGGTACGGCTACACCTTC.

This chain links TRBV5-1 with TRBJ1-2; 7 positions agree with TRBD1. The CDR3 spans 15 residues. J lost 5 bases, V lost 4 bases, and 11 bases had no gene match. Per the germline V gene, CDR1 is SGHRS and CDR2 is YFSETQ. The DNA of the CDR3 is TGCGCCAGCAGCGAGGACAGGTCAGGGGCTTATGGCTACACCTTC. This translates into CASSEDRSGAYGYTF.

The chain recombines TRBV18 with TRBJ2-1, with 9 positions matching TRBD1. In germline, CDR1 is KGHSH, CDR2 LQKENI. The CDR3 extends over 15 amino acids. The ends lost 6 bases at V and 7 bases at J; junction bases unmatched: 10. The CDR3 loop is CASSPGQGFWNEQFF. The CDR3 DNA follows: TGTGCCAGCTCCCCGGGACAGGGTTTTTGGAATGAGCAGTTCTTC.

V gene TRBV19 combines with J gene TRBJ2-1; 9 bases line up with TRBD1. V shed 5 bases and J 3 bases; nucleotides not matched to a gene: 8. Germline V gene sequence: CDR1 LNHDA, CDR2 SQIVND (reference sequence). This CDR3 is built from 16 residues. In DNA, the CDR3 is TGTGCCAGTAGTTCAAACCGGGACAGGGTCTACAATGAGCAGTTCTTC. Its translation is CASSSNRDRVYNEQFF. Full variable domain (remainder filled in from reference TRBV19 and TRBJ2-1): DGGITQSPKYLFRKEGQNVTLSCEQNLNHDAMYWYRQDPGQGLRLIYYSQIVNDFQKGDIAEGYSVSREKKESFPLTVTSAQKNPTAFYLCASSSNRDRVYNEQFFGPGTRLTVL.

The rearrangement joins TRBV7-9 to TRBJ2-7; tentatively, D is TRBD2 (5 bases). V was pared by 4 bases and J by 3 bases, with 13 bases between. The CDR3 spans 14 residues. Looked up from germline, CDR1 is SEHNR and CDR2 is FQNEAQ (reference sequence). For the CDR3, the DNA is TGTGCCAGCAGCTCCCAGGTCGGGGTCTACGAGCAGTACTTC. It encodes CASSSQVGVYEQYF.

The table lists this clone with a few counts. The V call is TRBV6-2 or TRBV6-3, the J call TRBJ1-2; D not resolved. This CDR3 region has 13 residues. Trimming stripped 2 bases from V and 4 bases from J, with 8 bases between. Germline loops: CDR1 MNHEY, CDR2 SVGEGT. CDR3 DNA sequence: TGTGCCAGCAGTTACGGGCACTTCTATGGCTACACCTTC. This encodes CASSYGHFYGYTF.

This clone was observed a handful of times. V gene TRBV29-1 combines with J gene TRBJ2-7; TRBD2 aligns across 11 bases. This CDR3 region has 14 residues. J lost 3 bases, V lost 5 bases, and 6 bases had no gene match. CDR1 and CDR2 (germline): SQVTM, ANQGSEA. The CDR3 bases are TGCAGCGTTACCGGGACTAGCGGTTACTACGAGCAGTACTTC. It specifies CSVTGTSGYYEQYF.